This TCR beta chain is drawn from a study of blood T cell repertoires in COVID-19. Study in general: Some COVID-19 samples were acute and others convalescent; all came from the United States, Italy and Spain.

Original handling: Nucleated cell number was recorded as an estimate derived from reference gene primer amplification. Repertoires were generated with immunoSEQ multiplex PCR, while TCRdb's copy carries only in-frame clones and drops some. That table gives V, J and clone size, and the DNA gave D and trimming. The repertoire holds around 160,000 clones, with about 83% as singletons. V trimming: 6 bases; J trimming: 3 bases; junction bases outside the gene matches: 5. The CDR3 consists of 15 residues. The germline V gene has CDR1 MNHEY and CDR2 SVGEGT. This clonotype was sampled from a woman aged 70-85 years with COVID-19, enrolled during active disease. Material for sequencing was peripheral blood. The chain joins TRBV6-2 or TRBV6-3 to TRBJ2-1, with 10 bases identical to TRBD2. The CDR3 reads CASSLAGVLYNEQFF. The CDR3 DNA follows: TGTGCCAGCAGCCTAGCGGGGGTTCTCTACAATGAGCAGTTCTTC.